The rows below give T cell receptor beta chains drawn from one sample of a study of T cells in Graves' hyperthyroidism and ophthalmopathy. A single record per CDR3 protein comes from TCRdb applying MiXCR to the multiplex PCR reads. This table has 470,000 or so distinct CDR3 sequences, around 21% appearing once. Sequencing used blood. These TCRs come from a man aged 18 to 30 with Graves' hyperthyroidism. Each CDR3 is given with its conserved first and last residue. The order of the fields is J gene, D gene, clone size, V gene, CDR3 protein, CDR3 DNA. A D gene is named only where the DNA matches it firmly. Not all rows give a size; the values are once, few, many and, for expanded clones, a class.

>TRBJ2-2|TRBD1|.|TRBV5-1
CASSWPAGTGNTGELFF
TGCGCCAGCAGCTGGCCCGCCGGGACAGGCAACACCGGGGAGCTGTTTTTT
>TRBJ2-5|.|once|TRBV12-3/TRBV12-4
CASTPPGGLAFRETQYF
TGTGCCAGCACCCCCCCAGGAGGTCTAGCCTTTCGAGAGACCCAGTACTTC
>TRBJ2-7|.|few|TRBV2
CASSRKGYEQYF
TGTGCCAGCAGTCGCAAGGGGTACGAGCAGTACTTC
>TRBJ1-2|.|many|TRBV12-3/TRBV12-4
CASSQWGVNYGYTF
TGTGCCAGCAGTCAATGGGGGGTTAACTATGGCTACACCTTC
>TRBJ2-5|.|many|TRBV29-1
CSVAVGKTQYF
TGCAGCGTTGCAGTGGGGAAGACCCAGTACTTC
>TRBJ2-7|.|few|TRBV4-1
CASSQEGAGTTYEQYF
TGCGCCAGCAGCCAAGAAGGTGCAGGGACGACCTACGAGCAGTACTTC
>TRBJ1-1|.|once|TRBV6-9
CASSFQSAFF
TGTGCCAGCAGTTTCCAGTCGGCTTTCTTT
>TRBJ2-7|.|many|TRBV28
CASSPTTGYAYEQYF
TGTGCCAGCAGTCCCACCACCGGGTACGCCTACGAGCAGTACTTC
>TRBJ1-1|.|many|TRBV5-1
CASSLVPGNTEAFF
TGCGCCAGCAGCTTGGTTCCGGGAAACACTGAAGCTTTCTTT
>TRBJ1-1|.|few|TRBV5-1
CASSLALLGGAEAFF
TGCGCCAGCAGCTTGGCGCTACTGGGGGGGGCTGAAGCTTTCTTT